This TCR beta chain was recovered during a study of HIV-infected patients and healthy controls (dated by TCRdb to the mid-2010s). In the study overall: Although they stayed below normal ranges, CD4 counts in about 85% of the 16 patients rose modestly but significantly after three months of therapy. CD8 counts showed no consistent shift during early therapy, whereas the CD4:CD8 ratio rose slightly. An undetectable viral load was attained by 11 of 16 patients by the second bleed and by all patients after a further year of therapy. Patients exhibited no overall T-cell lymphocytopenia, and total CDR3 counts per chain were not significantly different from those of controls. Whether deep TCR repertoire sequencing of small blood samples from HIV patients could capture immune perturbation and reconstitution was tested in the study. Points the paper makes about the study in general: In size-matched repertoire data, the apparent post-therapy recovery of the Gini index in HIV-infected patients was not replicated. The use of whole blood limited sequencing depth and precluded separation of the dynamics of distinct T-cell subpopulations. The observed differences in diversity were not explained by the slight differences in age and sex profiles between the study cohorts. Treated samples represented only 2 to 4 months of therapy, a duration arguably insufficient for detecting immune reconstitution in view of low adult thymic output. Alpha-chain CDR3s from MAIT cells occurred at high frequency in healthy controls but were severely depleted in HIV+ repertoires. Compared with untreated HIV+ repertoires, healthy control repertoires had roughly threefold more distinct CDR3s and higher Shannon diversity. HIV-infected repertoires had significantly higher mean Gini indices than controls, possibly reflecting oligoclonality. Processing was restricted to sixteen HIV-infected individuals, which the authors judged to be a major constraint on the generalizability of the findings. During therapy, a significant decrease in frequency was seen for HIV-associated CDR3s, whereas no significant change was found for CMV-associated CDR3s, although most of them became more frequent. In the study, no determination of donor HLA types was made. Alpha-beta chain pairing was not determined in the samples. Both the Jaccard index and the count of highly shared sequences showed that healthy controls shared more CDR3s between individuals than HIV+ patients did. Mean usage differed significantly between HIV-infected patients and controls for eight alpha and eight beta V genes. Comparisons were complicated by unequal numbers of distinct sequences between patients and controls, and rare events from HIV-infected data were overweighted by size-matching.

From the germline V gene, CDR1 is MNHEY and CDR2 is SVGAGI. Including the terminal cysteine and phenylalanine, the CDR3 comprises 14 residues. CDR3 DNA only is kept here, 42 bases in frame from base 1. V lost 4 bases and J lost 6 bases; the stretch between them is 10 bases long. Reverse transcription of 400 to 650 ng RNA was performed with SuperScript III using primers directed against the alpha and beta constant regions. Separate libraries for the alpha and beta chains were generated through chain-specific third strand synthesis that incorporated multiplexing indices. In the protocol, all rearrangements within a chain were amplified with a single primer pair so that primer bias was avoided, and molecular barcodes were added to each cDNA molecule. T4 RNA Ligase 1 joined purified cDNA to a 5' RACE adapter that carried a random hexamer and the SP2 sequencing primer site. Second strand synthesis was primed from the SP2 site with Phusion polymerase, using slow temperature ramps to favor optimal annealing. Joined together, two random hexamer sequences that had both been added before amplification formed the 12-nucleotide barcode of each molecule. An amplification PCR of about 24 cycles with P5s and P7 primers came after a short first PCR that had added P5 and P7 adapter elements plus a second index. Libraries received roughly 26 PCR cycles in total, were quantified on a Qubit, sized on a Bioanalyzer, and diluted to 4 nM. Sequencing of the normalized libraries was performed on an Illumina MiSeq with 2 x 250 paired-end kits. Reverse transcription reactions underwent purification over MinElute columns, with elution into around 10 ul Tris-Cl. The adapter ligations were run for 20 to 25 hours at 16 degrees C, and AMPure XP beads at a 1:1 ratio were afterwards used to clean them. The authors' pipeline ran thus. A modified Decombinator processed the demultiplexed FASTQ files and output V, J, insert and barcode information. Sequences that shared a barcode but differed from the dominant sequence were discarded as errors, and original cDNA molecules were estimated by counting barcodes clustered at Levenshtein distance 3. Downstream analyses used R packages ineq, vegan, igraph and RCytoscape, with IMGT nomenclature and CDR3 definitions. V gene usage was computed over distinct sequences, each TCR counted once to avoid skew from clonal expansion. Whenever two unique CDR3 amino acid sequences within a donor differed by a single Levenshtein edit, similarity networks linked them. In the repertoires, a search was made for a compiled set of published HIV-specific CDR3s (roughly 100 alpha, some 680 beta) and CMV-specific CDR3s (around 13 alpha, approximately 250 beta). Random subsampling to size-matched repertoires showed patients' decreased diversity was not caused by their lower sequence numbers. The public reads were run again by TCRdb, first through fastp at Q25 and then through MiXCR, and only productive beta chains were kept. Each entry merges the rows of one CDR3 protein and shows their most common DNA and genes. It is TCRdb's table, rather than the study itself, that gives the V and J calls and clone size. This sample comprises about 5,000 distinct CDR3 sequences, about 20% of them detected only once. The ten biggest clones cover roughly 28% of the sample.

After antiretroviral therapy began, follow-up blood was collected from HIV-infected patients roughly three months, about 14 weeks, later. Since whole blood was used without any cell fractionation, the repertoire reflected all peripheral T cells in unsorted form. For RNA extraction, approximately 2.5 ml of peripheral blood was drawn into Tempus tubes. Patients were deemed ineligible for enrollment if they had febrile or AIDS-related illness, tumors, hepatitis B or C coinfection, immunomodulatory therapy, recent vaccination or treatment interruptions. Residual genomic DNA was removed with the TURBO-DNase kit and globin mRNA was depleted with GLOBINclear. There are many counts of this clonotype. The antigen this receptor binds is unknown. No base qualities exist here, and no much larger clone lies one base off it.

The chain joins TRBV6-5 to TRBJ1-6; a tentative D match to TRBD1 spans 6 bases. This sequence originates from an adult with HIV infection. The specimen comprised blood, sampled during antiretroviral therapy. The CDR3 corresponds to CASSWTAGNSPLHF. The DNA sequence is TGTGCCAGCAGTTGGACAGCGGGTAATTCACCCCTCCACTTT.